This T cell receptor beta chain was profiled in a study of blood T cell repertoires in COVID-19. J was trimmed by 8 bases and V by 3 bases; bases with no gene match: 10. The CDR3 runs to 15 residues. The germline V gene has CDR1 SGDLS and CDR2 YYNGEE. The protocol was immunoSEQ multiplex PCR, while the TCRdb copy is restricted to in-frame clones and leaves out a portion. The repertoire holds approximately 500,000 clones, about 88% seen once, with roughly 8% in the top ten. This sequence was found in a woman in her fifties or sixties with COVID-19, enrolled during active disease. The sample was peripheral blood. The chain joins TRBV9 to TRBJ1-4; 7 bases line up with TRBD1. This chain's CDR3 is CASSATGQAGEKLFF. The DNA of the CDR3 is TGTGCCAGCAGCGCTACCGGACAGGCCGGGGAAAAACTGTTTTTT.